This T cell receptor beta chain was profiled in a study of cytomegalovirus exposure and HLA in healthy donors. This CDR3 is 11 amino acids long. Germline CDR1 is GTSNPN and CDR2 is SVGIG (reference sequence). As concerns this clone: The junction and the germline gene differ at one end; a read error may be behind it.

The PCR ran on 60 Vbeta and 13 Jbeta primers. Sequencing used immunoSEQ multiplex PCR; TCRdb keeps in-frame clones, though not all of them. The table records fewer than 45,000 clones, 60% to 75% of them present only once. The specimen sequenced was PBMCs. This clonotype was sampled from a middle-aged man in good health and CMV-seronegative. This chain uses TRBV30 with TRBJ1-2; 9 bases match TRBD1. As DNA, the CDR3 is TGTGCCTGGAGTGTCCTGGACAGGGGATTCTTC. The encoded protein is CAWSVLDRGFF.